The rows below give T cell receptor beta chains drawn from one sample of a study of T cell changes during pregnancy in multiple sclerosis. Libraries were prepared by immunoSEQ multiplex PCR; TCRdb keeps only in-frame clonotypes and omits some of them. The sample has 85,000 to 130,000 clones; around 92% are singletons. The material sequenced was peripheral blood, taken before pregnancy. The receptors were gathered from a female donor with multiple sclerosis, enrolled in a pregnancy study. Each CDR3 is given with its conserved first and last residue. D genes are given only for firm matches. Clone size appears in some rows only: once, few, many, or a class for an expanded clone.

j_call	cdr3_length	v_call	clone_size	d_call	cdr3_aa	cdr3_nt
TRBJ1-1	16	TRBV25-1	-	TRBD1	CASSIRDRDAYTEAFF	TGTGCCAGCAGTATCCGGGACAGGGATGCGTACACTGAAGCTTTCTTT
TRBJ2-7	16	TRBV5-1	-	TRBD2	CASSLGTSGRKDEQYF	TGCGCCAGCAGCCTCGGGACTAGCGGGAGAAAAGACGAGCAGTACTTC
TRBJ2-1	15	TRBV11-2	-	TRBD2	CASSPRGLAVTEQFF	TGTGCCAGCAGCCCTCGGGGACTAGCGGTTACTGAGCAGTTCTTC
TRBJ2-3	14	TRBV11-2	-	-	CASSLRQPTDTQYF	TGTGCCAGCAGCTTACGACAGCCCACAGATACGCAGTATTTT
TRBJ2-1	14	TRBV4-2	-	-	CASGPSSSYNEQFF	TGTGCCAGCGGCCCCTCGAGCTCCTACAATGAGCAGTTCTTC
TRBJ2-2	14	TRBV28	-	-	CASRMGLMNGELFF	TGTGCCAGCAGAATGGGCCTCATGAACGGGGAGCTGTTTTTT
TRBJ1-3	16	TRBV9	-	-	CASSADPRGSGNTIYF	TGTGCCAGCAGCGCCGACCCCAGGGGCTCTGGAAACACCATATATTTT
TRBJ2-7	13	TRBV7-2	-	-	CASSLVWHDEQYF	TGTGCCAGCAGCTTAGTCTGGCATGACGAGCAGTACTTC
TRBJ2-3	18	TRBV5-1	-	TRBD1	CASSPGTGGVYMTDTQYF	TGCGCCAGCAGCCCCGGGACAGGGGGCGTATATATGACAGATACGCAGTATTTT
TRBJ2-5	16	TRBV4-1	-	-	CASSLGGIGGLETQYF	TGCGCCAGCAGCCTTGGGGGAATTGGGGGGTTGGAGACCCAGTACTTC
TRBJ1-1	12	TRBV6-6	-	-	CASSLGVAEAFF	TGTGCCAGCAGTTTGGGAGTAGCTGAAGCTTTCTTT
TRBJ1-2	15	TRBV4-1	-	-	CASSQSEGVFYGYTF	TGCGCCAGCAGCCAATCCGAGGGGGTGTTTTATGGCTACACCTTC
TRBJ2-2	14	TRBV7-8	-	-	CASSLVQGTGELFF	TGTGCCAGCAGCTTAGTTCAGGGCACCGGGGAGCTGTTTTTT
TRBJ1-1	14	TRBV5-4	-	TRBD1	CASSLPARGDEAFF	TGTGCCAGCAGCTTGCCAGCCAGGGGGGATGAAGCTTTCTTT
TRBJ2-1	12	TRBV7-9	-	-	CASSWVANEQFF	TGTGCCAGCAGCTGGGTAGCGAATGAGCAGTTCTTC
TRBJ1-2	13	TRBV7-3	-	TRBD1	CASSLLTGEGYTF	TGTGCCAGCAGCCTACTGACAGGGGAAGGCTACACCTTC
TRBJ2-7	17	TRBV7-9	-	TRBD1	CASSLRRAGTGTYEQYF	TGTGCCAGCAGCTTACGACGCGCCGGGACAGGGACCTACGAGCAGTACTTC
TRBJ2-1	15	TRBV6-1	-	-	CASTGTPYSYNEQFF	TGTGCCAGCACCGGGACTCCTTACTCCTACAATGAGCAGTTCTTC
TRBJ1-1	15	TRBV7-9	-	-	CASSPVGRSQPEAFF	TGTGCCAGCAGCCCCGTTGGCAGGTCCCAGCCTGAAGCTTTCTTT
TRBJ1-3	15	TRBV7-2	-	-	CASSLTQGTGNTIYF	TGTGCCAGCAGCTTAACACAGGGTACTGGAAACACCATATATTTT
TRBJ2-5	16	TRBV4-1	-	TRBD1	CASSQSYGQGSVTQYF	TGCGCCAGCAGCCAATCTTATGGACAGGGGTCCGTGACCCAGTACTTC
TRBJ2-1	13	TRBV7-9	-	-	CASSLYGTHEQFF	TGTGCCAGCAGCTTATACGGGACACATGAGCAGTTCTTC
TRBJ2-7	14	TRBV7-9	once	-	CASSFQAGRNEQYF	TGTGCCAGCAGCTTTCAGGCAGGGCGAAACGAGCAGTACTTC
TRBJ2-3	15	TRBV18	once	TRBD1	CASSPKTGVTDTQYF	TGTGCCAGCTCACCAAAGACAGGGGTAACAGATACGCAGTATTTT
TRBJ1-1	15	TRBV6-5	-	TRBD1	CASSYNNRGGTEAFF	TGTGCCAGCAGTTACAATAACAGGGGCGGCACTGAAGCTTTCTTT
TRBJ2-7	14	TRBV29-1	-	TRBD1	CSVGQGSLPNEQYF	TGCAGCGTTGGACAGGGGTCCCTGCCCAACGAGCAGTACTTC
TRBJ2-1	15	TRBV28	-	TRBD2	CASSLGGSSYNEQFF	TGTGCCAGCAGTTTAGGCGGGAGCTCCTACAATGAGCAGTTCTTC
TRBJ2-1	13	TRBV7-2	-	TRBD1	CASSPGTGNEQFF	TGTGCCAGCTCTCCGGGGACAGGGAATGAGCAGTTCTTC
TRBJ1-1	13	TRBV27	-	-	CASWALVNTEAFF	TGTGCCAGCTGGGCCCTGGTGAACACTGAAGCTTTCTTT
TRBJ2-1	19	TRBV11-2	-	TRBD2	CASSLASDWTSLPFNEQFF	TGTGCCAGCAGCTTAGCGTCAGACTGGACTAGTCTCCCTTTCAATGAGCAGTTCTTC
TRBJ2-7	15	TRBV5-1	once	TRBD1	CASSLGTGLSYEQYF	TGCGCCAGCAGCTTGGGGACAGGGCTCTCCTACGAGCAGTACTTC
TRBJ2-2	14	TRBV18	once	-	CASSPAQVSGELFF	TGTGCCAGCTCCCCTGCCCAGGTGTCCGGGGAGCTGTTTTTT
TRBJ1-1	14	TRBV9	-	-	CASSVLGENTEAFF	TGTGCCAGCAGCGTTTTAGGGGAGAACACTGAAGCTTTCTTT
TRBJ2-7	12	TRBV6-1	-	-	CASSFAAGEQYF	TGTGCCAGCAGTTTCGCCGCGGGCGAGCAGTACTTC
TRBJ1-1	12	TRBV6-5	-	TRBD1	CASRRTGAEAFF	TGTGCCAGCAGAAGGACAGGGGCTGAGGCTTTCTTT
TRBJ2-7	13	TRBV6-5	-	-	CASSQRGSYEQYF	TGTGCCAGCAGTCAGAGGGGGTCCTACGAGCAGTACTTC
TRBJ1-1	15	TRBV6-1	-	TRBD1	CASIGTGGANTEAFF	TGTGCCAGCATCGGGACAGGAGGGGCGAACACTGAAGCTTTCTTT
TRBJ2-1	16	TRBV5-1	-	TRBD1	CASSLGNRTGTPEQFF	TGCGCCAGCAGCTTGGGGAATAGGACAGGGACCCCTGAGCAGTTCTTC
TRBJ1-1	15	TRBV7-8	-	TRBD1	CASSLALTGGSGTFF	TGTGCCAGCAGCTTAGCGCTCACAGGGGGCTCGGGAACTTTCTTT
TRBJ1-5	13	TRBV7-9	-	-	CASSSGGLQPQHF	TGTGCCAGCAGCTCTGGAGGTTTACAGCCCCAGCATTTT
TRBJ2-2	18	TRBV6-4	-	-	CASRLHATPSGVTGELFF	TGTGCCAGCAGGCTACATGCGACTCCCTCCGGAGTCACCGGGGAGCTGTTTTTT
TRBJ1-5	15	TRBV6-5	-	TRBD1	CASSADRGVNQPQHF	TGTGCCAGCAGTGCCGACAGGGGAGTCAATCAGCCCCAGCATTTT
TRBJ2-1	14	TRBV6-1	-	TRBD2	CASSDTGLANEQFF	TGTGCCAGCAGTGATACGGGACTAGCCAATGAGCAGTTCTTC
TRBJ2-7	13	TRBV19	-	TRBD1	CASTQGGRYEQYF	TGTGCCAGTACACAGGGGGGAAGATACGAGCAGTACTTC
TRBJ2-7	14	TRBV14	-	TRBD2	CASSQIGLAEEQYF	TGTGCCAGCAGCCAAATCGGACTAGCTGAGGAGCAGTACTTC
TRBJ1-4	17	TRBV6-1	-	TRBD1	CASSDPRQGRTNEKLFF	TGTGCCAGCAGTGATCCTCGACAGGGGCGTACTAATGAAAAACTGTTTTTT
TRBJ2-2	16	TRBV13	-	TRBD2	CASSLGLAGLRGELFF	TGTGCCAGCAGCCTCGGACTAGCGGGGCTTAGGGGGGAGCTGTTTTTT
TRBJ1-2	12	TRBV5-1	-	-	CASSPPGGGYTF	TGCGCCAGCAGCCCTCCCGGAGGAGGCTACACCTTC
TRBJ2-1	17	TRBV4-2	-	-	CASSAEVGTSPGDEQFF	TGTGCCAGCAGCGCCGAAGTGGGGACTTCGCCCGGTGATGAGCAGTTCTTC
TRBJ2-1	13	TRBV9	-	-	CASSVVLRAEQFF	TGTGCCAGCAGCGTAGTATTGCGGGCTGAGCAGTTCTTC
TRBJ2-3	15	TRBV4-3	-	-	CASSQVTTNTDTQYF	TGCGCCAGCAGCCAAGTGACAACAAACACAGATACGCAGTATTTT
TRBJ2-7	15	TRBV28	-	TRBD2	CASSSPGLAAYEQYF	TGTGCCAGCAGTTCCCCGGGACTAGCGGCGTACGAGCAGTACTTC
TRBJ2-7	14	TRBV2	-	-	CASSEAQAAYEQYF	TGTGCCAGCAGTGAGGCGCAGGCAGCCTACGAGCAGTACTTC
TRBJ2-4	15	TRBV5-4	-	TRBD1	CAFHLMGQGGNIQYF	TGTGCCTTCCACCTGATGGGACAGGGTGGAAACATTCAGTACTTC
TRBJ2-5	13	TRBV7-2	-	TRBD1	CASGTGDRETQYF	TGTGCCAGTGGGACAGGGGACCGAGAGACCCAGTACTTC
TRBJ1-5	14	TRBV30	-	-	CAWSSGGAFQPQHF	TGTGCCTGGAGTTCGGGGGGCGCTTTTCAGCCCCAGCATTTT
TRBJ1-5	14	TRBV9	-	TRBD1	CASSVPDRNQPQHF	TGTGCCAGCAGCGTTCCGGACAGGAATCAGCCCCAGCATTTT
TRBJ1-1	14	TRBV27	-	-	CASSFRGFNTEAFF	TGTGCCAGCAGTTTTCGAGGGTTCAACACTGAAGCTTTCTTT